This T cell receptor beta chain was captured in a study of T cell responses to AZD1222 COVID-19 vaccine (dated by TCRdb to the early 2020s). About the investigation overall: Because spike-specific TCR depth and breadth did not differ between the two schedules, AZD1222 recipients who got a second dose at roughly 4 weeks were pooled with those who got a second dose at roughly 12 weeks. A total of 233 trial participants underwent TCR sequencing, of whom around 200 received two doses of AZD1222 and roughly 25 received two doses of the MenACWY control vaccine. Trial participants were enrolled by age into subgroups of 18-55, 56-69 and 70-plus years, and around 140, 26 and 57 TCR-sequenced participants, respectively, were included in these subgroups. Study-wide findings and limitations: Vaccine-associated CD4 TCRs spanned the whole spike protein, with dominant responses in regions 160-218 and 743-854. Conclusions about previously exposed vaccinees are limited, since just 6 or 7 AZD1222 recipients were seropositive for SARS-CoV-2 at baseline. Most participants were white British and females outnumbered males, and the authors suggested that clonal diversity may have been underestimated. Because no day 14 peak-response samples were available, repertoires were characterized only after the peak T cell response. Reportedly, close to half of the unique spike-specific TCRs recognized epitopes lying outside the regions that are mutated in the B.1.351 and B.1.1.7 variants. The 56-69-year group was small, and its depth increase did not reach significance, likely because of low power. Spike-specific TCR breadth and depth rose significantly after two AZD1222 doses compared with day 0 and with MenACWY recipients.

The time point label for this specimen denotes: baseline before first vaccination. Vaccinee samples were obtained from the UK trials COV001 and COV002, which included a single-blind randomized controlled phase 2/3 trial of AZD1222 (ChAdOx1 nCoV-19) in healthy adults. Trial participant PBMC samples were collected at day 0 and day 28 after the second dose for TCRbeta chain sequencing. Regarding this clone: Its antigen remains undetermined. No qualities accompany the bases; no much larger clone lies one base away.

The germline V gene provides CDR1 SGHTS and CDR2 YDEGEE. The V end gives up 5 bases and the J end 3 bases, leaving 4 bases in the junction not matched to a gene. From the cysteine through the phenylalanine, the CDR3 covers 13 amino acids. The kept DNA is CDR3 alone, 39 bases in frame from the first base. The CDR3 regions of human TCRbeta chains were analyzed by immunosequencing. Regarding the original processing steps: Repertoire TCRs were checked for matches against a reference library of SARS-CoV-2-specific TCRs that had been generated using the MIRA antigen-specificity platform. Breadth was defined as the fraction of unique TCRs that were SARS-CoV-2-associated. Depth was defined as the fraction of total T cells that were SARS-CoV-2-associated. Using the MIRA data, each spike-specific TCR was assigned both to the spike region to which the TCR was reactive and to a CD4 or CD8 class. Log10-transformed breadth and depth values were compared by one-way ANOVA with Sidak's multiple comparisons tests. The immuneACCESS repertoire file appears here via TCRdb, limited to in-frame rearrangements. These files lack a portion of the clones; in checked studies, under half of the deficit traces to unresolved V genes, and the cause of the others is not known. The D gene and trimming were derived from the DNA, and the V and J assignments and clone size from that table. For this sample the table gives 120,000 or so clones, of which 88% were detected only once. The leading ten clones occupy about 4.9% of the sample.

The rearranged segments are TRBV5-8 and TRBJ1-1, and 7 junctional nucleotides match TRBD1. This receptor was identified in an adult in good health. The sequenced sample was peripheral blood, obtained on day 0 of AZD1222 vaccination. Here the CDR3 is given as CASRWDRDTEAFF. Here is the DNA: TGTGCCAGCAGATGGGACAGAGACACTGAAGCTTTCTTT.